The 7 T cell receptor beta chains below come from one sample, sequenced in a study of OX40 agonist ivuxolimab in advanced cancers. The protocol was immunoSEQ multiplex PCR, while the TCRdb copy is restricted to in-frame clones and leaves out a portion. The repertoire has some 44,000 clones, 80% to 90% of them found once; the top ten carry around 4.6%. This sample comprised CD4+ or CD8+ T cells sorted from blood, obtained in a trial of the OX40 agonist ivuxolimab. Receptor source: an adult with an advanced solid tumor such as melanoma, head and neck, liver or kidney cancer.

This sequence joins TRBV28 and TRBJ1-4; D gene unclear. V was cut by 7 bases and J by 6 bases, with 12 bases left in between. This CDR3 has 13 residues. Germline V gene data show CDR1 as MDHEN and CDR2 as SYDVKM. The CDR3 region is CASTRFGDEKLFF. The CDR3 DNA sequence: TGTGCCAGCACAAGGTTCGGGGATGAAAAACTGTTTTTT. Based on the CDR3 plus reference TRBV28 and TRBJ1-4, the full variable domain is DVKVTQSSRYLVKRTGEKVFLECVQDMDHENMFWYRQDPGLGLRLIYFSYDVKMKEKGDIPEGYSVSREKKERFSLILESASTNQTSMYLCASTRFGDEKLFFGSGTQLSVL.

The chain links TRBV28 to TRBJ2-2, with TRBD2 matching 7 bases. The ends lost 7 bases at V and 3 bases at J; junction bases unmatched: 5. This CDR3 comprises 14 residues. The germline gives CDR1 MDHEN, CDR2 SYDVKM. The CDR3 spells CASTEAGYTGELFF. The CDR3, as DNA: TGTGCCAGCACCGAAGCGGGGTACACCGGGGAGCTGTTTTTT.

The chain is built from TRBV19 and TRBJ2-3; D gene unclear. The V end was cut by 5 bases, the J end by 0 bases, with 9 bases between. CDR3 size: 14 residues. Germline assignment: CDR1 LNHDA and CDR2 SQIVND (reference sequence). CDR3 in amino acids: CASSPALSTDTQYF. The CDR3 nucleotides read TGTGCCAGTAGTCCAGCGCTTAGCACAGATACGCAGTATTTT.

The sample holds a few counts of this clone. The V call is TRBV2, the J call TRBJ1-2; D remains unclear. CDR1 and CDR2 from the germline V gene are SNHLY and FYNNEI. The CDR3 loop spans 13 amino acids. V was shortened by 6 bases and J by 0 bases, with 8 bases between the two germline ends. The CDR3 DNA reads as TGTGCCAGCAGGGACTTATCTAACTATGGCTACACCTTC. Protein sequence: CASRDLSNYGYTF.

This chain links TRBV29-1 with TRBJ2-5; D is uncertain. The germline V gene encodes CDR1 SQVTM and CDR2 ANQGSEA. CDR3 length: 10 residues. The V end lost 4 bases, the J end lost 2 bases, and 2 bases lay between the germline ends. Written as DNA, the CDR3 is TGCAGCGTTGCTCAAGAGACCCAGTACTTC. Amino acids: CSVAQETQYF.

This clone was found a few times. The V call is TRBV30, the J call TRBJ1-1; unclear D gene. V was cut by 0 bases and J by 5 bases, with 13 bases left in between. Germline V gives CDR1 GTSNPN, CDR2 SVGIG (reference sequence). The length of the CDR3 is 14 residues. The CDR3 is CAWSVGEGWTEAFF. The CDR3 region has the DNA TGTGCCTGGAGTGTCGGGGAGGGATGGACTGAAGCTTTCTTT.

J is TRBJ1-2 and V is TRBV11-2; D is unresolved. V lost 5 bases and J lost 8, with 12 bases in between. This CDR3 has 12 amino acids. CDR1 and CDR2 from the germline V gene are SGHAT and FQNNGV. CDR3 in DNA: TGTGCCAGCAGCCTAGCTGGGGTGGGCTACACCTTC. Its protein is CASSLAGVGYTF.